This T cell receptor (beta chain) was captured by sequencing in a study of T cells after yellow fever vaccination. This clonotype was counted at least ten times. From the 5' RACE reads, TCRdb called clonotypes with MiXCR, one entry per CDR3 protein. The sample yields 500,000 to 650,000 distinct CDR3 sequences, about 12% seen once. The germline gives CDR1 SEHNR, CDR2 FQNEAQ (reference sequence). Trimming at V came to 2 bases and at J to 4 bases, leaving 6 bases not matched to a gene. CDR3 length: 16 amino acids. Sequencing was performed on PBMCs, taken on the day of the yellow fever booster vaccination. The TCR was taken from a young man who received the YFV17D yellow fever vaccine. The V call is TRBV7-9, the J call TRBJ2-1; 9 nucleotides agree with TRBD2. CDR3 region: CASSLSGTSRYNEQFF. The CDR3 nucleotides read TGTGCCAGCAGCTTAAGCGGGACTAGCAGATACAATGAGCAGTTCTTC.